Sequencing of this T cell receptor (beta chain) was carried out in a study of blood T cell repertoires in COVID-19 (dated by TCRdb to the early 2020s). About the study as a whole: Collaborator samples came from the United States, Italy and Spain and covered acute and convalescent phases of COVID-19. Sample metadata almost always included a de-identified subject ID, COVID-19 status, age in years and sex. The repertoires were released in a freely available public database intended as a resource for research on the immune response to SARS-CoV-2. Subjects who had been exposed to COVID-19, were actively infected with it, or had recovered from it provided the deeply sampled blood TCRbeta repertoires that made up the dataset. Samples came from the ongoing ImmuneRACE study (first 160 participants) plus 1,254 subjects from 6 global collaborators. Where available, HLA class I and class II types were obtained from metadata supplied by the sample provider rather than from assay-based typing. The prospective study material was composed of cDNA or gDNA derived from T cells, B-cell-depleted T cells, or PBMCs.

A remark on this clone: The clone's antigen remains unknown. No base quality values were provided; no much bigger clone lies one nucleotide off.

Enrolling through a virtual design, the prospective study's participants ranged in age from about 18 to 100 years and lived across 24 United States geographic areas. Cohort assignment in the prospective study relied on participant-reported clinical history from a screening survey and a study questionnaire. Exposed participants had been in contact with someone with a PCR-confirmed or clinician-diagnosed COVID-19 case within 2 weeks of study entry. In the prospective study, whole blood, serum and a nasopharyngeal or oropharyngeal swab were collected from each participant by mobile phlebotomists. Over a 2-month period, participants in the prospective study had the option of providing additional blood draws and questionnaires. Prospective study blood samples were shipped either frozen or at room temperature before DNA extraction. Overall study results and their limits: How much clinical and demographic metadata was included differed by source and by participant, and the metadata was provided uncurated.

From a lookup of the germline V gene, CDR1 and CDR2 are SGDLS and YYNGEE. Between the V and J ends, shortened by 0 bases and 0 bases respectively, the junction contains 9 bases. The CDR3 sequence holds 16 residues, the cysteine and phenylalanine included. Only the CDR3 portion is preserved as DNA: 48 bases, with reading frame beginning at the first base. TCRbeta CDR3 regions were amplified from genomic DNA by means of the immunoSEQ Assay, a bias-controlled multiplex PCR. In the authors' own workflow: Within the assay, amplification of reference gene primers was used to estimate how many nucleated cells each sample contained. Sequence reads were collapsed and filtered to measure the absolute abundance of every unique TCRbeta CDR3 rearrangement. For each sample, productive Simpson clonality was calculated as the square root of Simpson's diversity index over productive rearrangements. The source is immuneACCESS, and TCRdb retained only in-frame sequences with V and J called. Part of the clones is not carried over; for the studies checked, unresolved V genes explain less than half of this, and the remainder is unexplained. That table gives V, J and clone size, and the DNA gave D and trimming. The sample table lists roughly 400,000 clones, 70% to 90% of them with a count of one. Approximately 1.5% of the sample belongs to the ten largest clones.

The sequencing input was PBMCs or T cells enriched from blood (not recorded which). The origin of this receptor is a woman aged 18 to 35 who had been exposed to COVID-19. The chain is assembled from TRBV9 and TRBJ1-4, and possibly TRBD1, on 5 matching bases. The CDR3 is CASSVGQGTTNEKLFF. The bases read TGTGCCAGCAGCGTAGGGCAGGGCACAACTAATGAAAAACTGTTTTTT.